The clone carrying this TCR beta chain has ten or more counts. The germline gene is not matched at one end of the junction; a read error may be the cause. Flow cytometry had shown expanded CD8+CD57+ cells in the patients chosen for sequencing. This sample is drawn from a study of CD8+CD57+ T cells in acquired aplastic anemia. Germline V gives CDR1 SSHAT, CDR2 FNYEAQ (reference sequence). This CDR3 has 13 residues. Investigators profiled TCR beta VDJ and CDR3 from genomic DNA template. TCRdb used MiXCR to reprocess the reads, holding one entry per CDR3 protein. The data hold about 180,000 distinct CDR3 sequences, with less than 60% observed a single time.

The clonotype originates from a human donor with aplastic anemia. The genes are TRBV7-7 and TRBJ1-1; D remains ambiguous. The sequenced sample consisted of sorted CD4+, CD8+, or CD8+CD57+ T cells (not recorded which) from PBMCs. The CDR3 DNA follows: TGTGCTAGCAGCTTATCCCTCAACACTGAAGCTTTCTTT. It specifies CASSLSLNTEAFF.